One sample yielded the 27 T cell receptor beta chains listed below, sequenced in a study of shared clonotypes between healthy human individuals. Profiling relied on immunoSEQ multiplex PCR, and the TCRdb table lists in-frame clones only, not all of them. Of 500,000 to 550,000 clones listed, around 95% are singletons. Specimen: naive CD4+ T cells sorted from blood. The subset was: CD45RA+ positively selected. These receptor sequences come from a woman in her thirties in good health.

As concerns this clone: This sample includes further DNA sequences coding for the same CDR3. The CDR3 sequence: CASRTDSGNTIYF. The CDR3 DNA reads as TGTGCCAGCAGGACGGACTCTGGAAACACCATATATTTT. The chain links TRBV2 to TRBJ1-3; the D is unclear. Germline CDR1 is SNHLY and CDR2 is FYNNEI. This CDR3 comprises 13 residues. V lost 6 bases to trimming and J lost 0 bases, with 6 bases between them.

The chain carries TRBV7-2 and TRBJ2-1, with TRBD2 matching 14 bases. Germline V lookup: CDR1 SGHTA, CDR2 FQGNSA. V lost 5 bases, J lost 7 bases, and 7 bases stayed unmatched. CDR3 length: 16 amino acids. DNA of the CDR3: TGTGCCAGCAGCCCGGGACTAGCGGGAGCCGGAAATGAGCAGTTCTTC. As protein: CASSPGLAGAGNEQFF.

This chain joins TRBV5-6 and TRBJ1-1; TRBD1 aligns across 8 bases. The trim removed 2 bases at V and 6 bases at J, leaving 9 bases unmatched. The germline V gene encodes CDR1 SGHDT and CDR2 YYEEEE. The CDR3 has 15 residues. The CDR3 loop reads CASSFQDRDIAEAFF. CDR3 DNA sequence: TGTGCCAGCAGCTTCCAGGACAGGGATATCGCTGAAGCTTTCTTT.

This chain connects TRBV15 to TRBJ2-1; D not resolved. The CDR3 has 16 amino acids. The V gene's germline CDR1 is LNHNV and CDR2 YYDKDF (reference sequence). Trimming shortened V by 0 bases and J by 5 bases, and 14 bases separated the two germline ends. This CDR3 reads CATSRDFATMNNEQFF. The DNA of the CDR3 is TGTGCCACCAGCAGAGATTTCGCGACAATGAACAATGAGCAGTTCTTC.

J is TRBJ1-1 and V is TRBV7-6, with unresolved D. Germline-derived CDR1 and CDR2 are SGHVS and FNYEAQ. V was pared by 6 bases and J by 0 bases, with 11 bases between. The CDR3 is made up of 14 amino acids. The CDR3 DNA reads TGTGCCAGCAGTTCGTCGACTGTGAACACTGAAGCTTTCTTT. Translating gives CASSSSTVNTEAFF.

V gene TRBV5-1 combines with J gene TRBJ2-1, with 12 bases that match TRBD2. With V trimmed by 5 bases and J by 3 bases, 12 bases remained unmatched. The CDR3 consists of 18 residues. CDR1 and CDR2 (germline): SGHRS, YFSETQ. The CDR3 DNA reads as TGCGCCAGCAGGTCCCTAGCGGGAGGGCCTCAACTCTACAATGAGCAGTTCTTC. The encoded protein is CASRSLAGGPQLYNEQFF.

Here the CDR3 reads CASSTGTNQETQYF. The CDR3, as DNA: TGTGCCAGTAGTACTGGGACCAACCAAGAGACCCAGTACTTC. The rearrangement joins TRBV19 to TRBJ2-5; D is perhaps TRBD1 or TRBD2 (5 bases each). This CDR3 spans 14 amino acids. V was trimmed by 4 bases and J by 0 bases, leaving 9 bases between them. Looked up from germline, CDR1 is LNHDA and CDR2 is SQIVND (reference sequence).

CDR3 nucleotide sequence: TGCAGCGTTGAAGACGGGACAGCCTCTGGAAACACCATATATTTT. Translation: CSVEDGTASGNTIYF. V and J are TRBV29-1 and TRBJ1-3; 7 bases line up with TRBD1. Trimming took 0 bases from V and 0 from J; bases not matched to a gene: 2. There are 15 residues in the CDR3. Germline assignment: CDR1 SQVTM and CDR2 ANQGSEA.

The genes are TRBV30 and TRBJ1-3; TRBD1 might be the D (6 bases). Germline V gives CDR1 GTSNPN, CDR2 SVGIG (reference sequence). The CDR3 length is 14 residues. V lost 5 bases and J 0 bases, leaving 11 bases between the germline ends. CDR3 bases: TGTGCCTGGGGGGGGCCAATCTCTGGAAACACCATATATTTT. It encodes CAWGGPISGNTIYF.

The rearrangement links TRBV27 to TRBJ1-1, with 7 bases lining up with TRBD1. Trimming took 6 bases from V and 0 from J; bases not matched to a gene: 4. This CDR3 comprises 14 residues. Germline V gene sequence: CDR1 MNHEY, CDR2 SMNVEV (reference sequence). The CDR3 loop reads CASRRGQVNTEAFF. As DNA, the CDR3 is TGTGCCAGCAGACGTGGACAGGTGAACACTGAAGCTTTCTTT.

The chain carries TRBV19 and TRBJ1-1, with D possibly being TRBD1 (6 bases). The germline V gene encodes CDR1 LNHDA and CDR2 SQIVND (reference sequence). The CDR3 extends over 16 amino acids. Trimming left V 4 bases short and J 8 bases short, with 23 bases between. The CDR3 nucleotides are TGTGCCAGTAGTAATCCTAGTCGGGGGCGCAAGTTAGAAGCTTTCTTT. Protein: CASSNPSRGRKLEAFF.

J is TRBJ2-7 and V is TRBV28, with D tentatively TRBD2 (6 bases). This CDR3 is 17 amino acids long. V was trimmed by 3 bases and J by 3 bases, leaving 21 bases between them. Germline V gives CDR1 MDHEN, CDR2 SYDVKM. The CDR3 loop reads CASSFRGRTPGGYEQYF. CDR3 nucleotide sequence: TGTGCCAGCAGTTTTCGAGGACGCACTCCCGGGGGCTACGAGCAGTACTTC.

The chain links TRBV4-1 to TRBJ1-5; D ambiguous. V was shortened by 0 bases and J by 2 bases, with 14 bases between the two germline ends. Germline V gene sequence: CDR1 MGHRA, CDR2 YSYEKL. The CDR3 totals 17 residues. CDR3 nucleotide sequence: TGCGCCAGCAGCCAAGATCCCAGGAAGAGGGGCAATCAGCCCCAGCATTTT. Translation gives CASSQDPRKRGNQPQHF.

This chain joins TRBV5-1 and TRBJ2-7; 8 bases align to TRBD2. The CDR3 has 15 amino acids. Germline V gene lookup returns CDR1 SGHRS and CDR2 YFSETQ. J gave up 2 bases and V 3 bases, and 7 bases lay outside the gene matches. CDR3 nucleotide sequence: TGCGCCAGCAGCTGGGACCCGGGACTAGCCTACGAGCAGTACTTC. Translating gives CASSWDPGLAYEQYF. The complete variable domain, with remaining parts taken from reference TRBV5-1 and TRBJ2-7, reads KAGVTQTPRYLIKTRGQQVTLSCSPISGHRSVSWYQQTPGQGLQFLFEYFSETQRNKGNFPGRFSGRQFSNSRSEMNVSTLELGDSALYLCASSWDPGLAYEQYFGPGTRLTVT.

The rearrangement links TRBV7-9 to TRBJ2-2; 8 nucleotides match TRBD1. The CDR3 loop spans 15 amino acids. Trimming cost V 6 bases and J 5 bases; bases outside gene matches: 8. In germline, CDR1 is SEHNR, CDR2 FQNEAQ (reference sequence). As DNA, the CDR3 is TGTGCCAGCAGACGGACAGGGTTTGGTACCGGGGAGCTGTTTTTT. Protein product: CASRRTGFGTGELFF.

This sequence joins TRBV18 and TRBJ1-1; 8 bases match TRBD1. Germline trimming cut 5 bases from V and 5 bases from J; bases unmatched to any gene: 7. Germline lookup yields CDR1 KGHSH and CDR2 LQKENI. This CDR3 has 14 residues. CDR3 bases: TGTGCCAGCTCAAAAGACAGGGGAGGAACTGAAGCTTTCTTT. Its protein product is CASSKDRGGTEAFF.

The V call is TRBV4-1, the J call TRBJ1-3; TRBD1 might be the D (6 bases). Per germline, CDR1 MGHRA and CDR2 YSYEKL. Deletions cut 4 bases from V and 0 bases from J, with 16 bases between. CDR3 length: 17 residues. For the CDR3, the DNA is TGCGCCAGCAGCCCCGTATCGACAGGATCCTCTGGAAACACCATATATTTT. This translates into CASSPVSTGSSGNTIYF.

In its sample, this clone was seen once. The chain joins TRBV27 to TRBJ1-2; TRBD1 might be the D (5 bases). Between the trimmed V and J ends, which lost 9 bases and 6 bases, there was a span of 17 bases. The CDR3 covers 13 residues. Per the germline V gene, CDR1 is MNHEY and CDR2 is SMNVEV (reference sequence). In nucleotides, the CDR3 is TGTGCCAGTTTCGGGACGGAAGATCATGGCTACACCTTC. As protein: CASFGTEDHGYTF.

The CDR3, as DNA: TGTGCCAGCAGTCTATACCGGAGCTTTGGCAAAAACATTCAGTACTTC. This sequence encodes CASSLYRSFGKNIQYF. This sequence joins TRBV28 and TRBJ2-4, with unresolved D. With 5 bases removed from V and 3 bases from J, the gap between germline ends came to 17 bases. Germline CDR1 MDHEN, CDR2 SYDVKM. The CDR3 totals 16 residues. The full variable domain, with the rest looked up from reference TRBV28 and TRBJ2-4, is DVKVTQSSRYLVKRTGEKVFLECVQDMDHENMFWYRQDPGLGLRLIYFSYDVKMKEKGDIPEGYSVSREKKERFSLILESASTNQTSMYLCASSLYRSFGKNIQYFGAGTRLSVL.

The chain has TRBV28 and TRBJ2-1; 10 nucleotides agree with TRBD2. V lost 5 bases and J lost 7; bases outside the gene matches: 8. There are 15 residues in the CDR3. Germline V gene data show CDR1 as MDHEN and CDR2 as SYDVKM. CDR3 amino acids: CASSPAGGPGNEQFF. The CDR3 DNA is TGTGCCAGCAGTCCAGCGGGAGGGCCGGGGAATGAGCAGTTCTTC.

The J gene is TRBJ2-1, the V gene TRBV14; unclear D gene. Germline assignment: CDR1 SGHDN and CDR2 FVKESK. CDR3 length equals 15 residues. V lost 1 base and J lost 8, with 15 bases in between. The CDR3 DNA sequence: TGTGCCAGCAGCCAAGGATTTGGAATCATCGATGAGCAGTTCTTC. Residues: CASSQGFGIIDEQFF.

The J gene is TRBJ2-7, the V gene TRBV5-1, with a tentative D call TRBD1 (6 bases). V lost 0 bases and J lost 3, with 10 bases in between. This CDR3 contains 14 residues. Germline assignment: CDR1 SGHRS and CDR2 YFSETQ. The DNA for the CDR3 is TGCGCCAGCAGCTTGGGACAGGCGATCTACGAGCAGTACTTC. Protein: CASSLGQAIYEQYF. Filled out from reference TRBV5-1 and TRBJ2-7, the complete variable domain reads KAGVTQTPRYLIKTRGQQVTLSCSPISGHRSVSWYQQTPGQGLQFLFEYFSETQRNKGNFPGRFSGRQFSNSRSEMNVSTLELGDSALYLCASSLGQAIYEQYFGPGTRLTVT.

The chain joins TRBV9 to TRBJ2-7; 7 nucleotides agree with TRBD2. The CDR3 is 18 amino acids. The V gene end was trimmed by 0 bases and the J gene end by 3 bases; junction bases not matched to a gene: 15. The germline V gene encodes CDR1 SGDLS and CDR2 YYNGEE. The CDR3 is CASSVGVGWTSLFYEQYF. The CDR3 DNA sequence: TGTGCCAGCAGCGTAGGAGTCGGGTGGACTAGTCTTTTCTACGAGCAGTACTTC. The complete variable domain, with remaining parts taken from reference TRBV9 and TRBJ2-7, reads DSGVTQTPKHLITATGQRVTLRCSPRSGDLSVYWYQQSLDQGLQFLIQYYNGEERAKGNILERFSAQQFPDLHSELNLSSLELGDSALYFCASSVGVGWTSLFYEQYFGPGTRLTVT.

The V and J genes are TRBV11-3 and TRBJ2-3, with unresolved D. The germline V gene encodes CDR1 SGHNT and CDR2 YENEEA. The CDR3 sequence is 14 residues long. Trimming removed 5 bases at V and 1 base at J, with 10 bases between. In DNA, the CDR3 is TGTGCCAGCAGCAGGGAAGACGGCACAGATACGCAGTATTTT. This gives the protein CASSREDGTDTQYF.

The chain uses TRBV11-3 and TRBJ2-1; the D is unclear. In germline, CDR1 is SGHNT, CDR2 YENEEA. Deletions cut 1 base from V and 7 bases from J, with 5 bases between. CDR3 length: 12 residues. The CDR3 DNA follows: TGTGCCAGCAGCTTAGTTAGTAATGAGCAGTTCTTC. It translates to CASSLVSNEQFF.

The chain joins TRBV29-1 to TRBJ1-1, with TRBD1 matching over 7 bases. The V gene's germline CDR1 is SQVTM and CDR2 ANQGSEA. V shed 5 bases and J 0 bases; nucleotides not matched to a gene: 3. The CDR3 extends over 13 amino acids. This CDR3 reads CSVRTGMNTEAFF. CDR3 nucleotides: TGCAGCGTTCGGACAGGCATGAACACTGAAGCTTTCTTT.

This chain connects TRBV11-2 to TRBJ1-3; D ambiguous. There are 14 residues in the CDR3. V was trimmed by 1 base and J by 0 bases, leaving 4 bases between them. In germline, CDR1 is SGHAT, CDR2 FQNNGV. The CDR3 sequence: CASSLGNSGNTIYF. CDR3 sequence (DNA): TGTGCCAGCAGCTTAGGGAACTCTGGAAACACCATATATTTT.